The next 14 T cell receptor beta chains were all read from a single sample in a study of T cell responses to AZD1222 COVID-19 vaccine. Produced via immunoSEQ multiplex PCR; TCRdb's table is partial and in-frame only. The table lists 25,000 to 30,000 clones, 92% of them singletons. The sequencing here drew on peripheral blood, taken 28 days after the second AZD1222 dose. Receptors originate from an adult who received the AZD1222 COVID-19 vaccine.

The genes are TRBV28 and TRBJ1-2, with no clear D. The CDR3 has 13 amino acids. The V end lost 6 bases, the J end lost 4 bases, and 12 bases lay between the germline ends. The germline V gene encodes CDR1 MDHEN and CDR2 SYDVKM. The CDR3 sequence: CASSGPQAYGYTF. CDR3 sequence (DNA): TGTGCCAGCAGCGGACCCCAGGCCTATGGCTACACCTTC.

This clone was observed a single time. This sequence joins TRBV27 and TRBJ2-3, with TRBD2 matching over 7 bases. The CDR3 is 17 amino acids. The J segment lost 0 bases and the V segment lost 1 base, leaving 7 bases of the junction unmatched. CDR1 is MNHEY, CDR2 SMNVEV, per germline (reference sequence). CDR3 nucleotide sequence: TGTGCCAGCAGTTTATTTTTTAGCGGGCAAAGCACAGATACGCAGTATTTT. The encoded protein is CASSLFFSGQSTDTQYF.

This rearrangement joins TRBV11-3 to TRBJ2-1; 9 positions agree with TRBD2. Germline values: CDR1 SGHNT, CDR2 YENEEA. Trimming at V came to 2 bases and at J to 5 bases, leaving 4 bases not matched to a gene. The CDR3 is 15 amino acids. CDR3 bases: TGTGCCAGCAGCTTACGGCTAGCGGGACACAATGAGCAGTTCTTC. Translated, it gives CASSLRLAGHNEQFF.

The V and J genes are TRBV18 and TRBJ1-2; 8 nucleotides line up with TRBD1. J was trimmed by 1 base and V by 3 bases; bases with no gene match: 4. CDR3 length: 15 amino acids. The germline CDR1 and CDR2 sequences are KGHSH and LQKENI. The CDR3 here is CASSPTGQVNYGYTF. In DNA, the CDR3 is TGTGCCAGCTCACCCACGGGACAGGTTAACTATGGCTACACCTTC. Using reference TRBV18 and TRBJ1-2 for the parts outside the CDR3, the full variable domain is NAGVMQNPRHLVRRRGQEARLRCSPMKGHSHVYWYRQLPEEGLKFMVYLQKENIIDESGMPKERFSAEFPKEGPSILRIQQVVRGDSAAYFCASSPTGQVNYGYTFGSGTRLTVV.

The V gene is TRBV6-2 or TRBV6-3, the J gene TRBJ1-2, with 10 bases that match TRBD1. The germline V gene encodes CDR1 MNHEY and CDR2 SVGEGT. Germline trimming cut 0 bases from V and 6 bases from J; bases unmatched to any gene: 4. The CDR3 totals 15 residues. CDR3 sequence (DNA): TGTGCCAGCAGTTACTCGACAGGGGGCTTAAATGGCTACACCTTC. Its translation: CASSYSTGGLNGYTF.

The CDR3 protein is CASSPPRTGGSYGYTF. CDR3 nucleotides: TGTGCCAGCAGCCCCCCCCGGACAGGGGGTAGCTATGGCTACACCTTC. The V call is TRBV27, the J call TRBJ1-2, with 10 bases fitting TRBD1. CDR3 size: 16 residues. Germline lookup yields CDR1 MNHEY and CDR2 SMNVEV (reference sequence). V dropped 6 bases and J dropped 4; count of bases not matched to a gene: 11.

V and J are TRBV2 and TRBJ2-2; either TRBD1 or TRBD2 may supply D (5 bases each). Trimming cost V 5 bases and J 12 bases, with 13 bases left between them. This CDR3 has 12 amino acids. Germline V gene lookup returns CDR1 SNHLY and CDR2 FYNNEI. The CDR3 sequence: CASSRDVGKLFF. For the CDR3, the DNA is TGTGCCAGCAGTCGGGACGTGGGGAAGCTGTTTTTT.

The gene calls are TRBV5-1 and TRBJ1-2; maybe TRBD1 (6 bases). In germline, CDR1 is SGHRS, CDR2 YFSETQ. The CDR3 is made up of 14 amino acids. V was cut by 0 bases and J by 8 bases, with 14 bases left in between. The DNA of the CDR3 is TGCGCCAGCAGCTTGGTGTTGGGGGCGCTCGGCTACACCTTC. Translating gives CASSLVLGALGYTF.

V usage is TRBV21-1 and J usage is TRBJ1-2. TRBV21-1 is a recognized pseudogene. CDR3 size: 13 residues. The CDR3 DNA reads TGTGCCAGCAGCATGAGGGGTCCCTATGGCTACACCTTC. As protein: CASSMRGPYGYTF.

The V and J genes are TRBV6-5 and TRBJ1-1, with 7 positions matching TRBD1. V lost 8 bases to trimming and J lost 11 bases; unmatched junction nucleotides: 17. The CDR3 covers 14 residues. Germline assignment: CDR1 MNHEY and CDR2 SVGAGI. In DNA, the CDR3 is TGTGCCAGCTTCCCTTACAGGGGCGCAGGCAAGGCTTTCTTT. Its translation is CASFPYRGAGKAFF.

This chain connects TRBV11-3 to TRBJ1-1; D gene unclear. This CDR3 spans 14 amino acids. V shed 3 bases and J shed 2 bases, with 10 bases lying between them. Germline V gene sequence: CDR1 SGHNT, CDR2 YENEEA. The CDR3 region is CASSFDPRNTEAFF. The CDR3 DNA is TGTGCCAGCAGCTTCGATCCCAGAAACACTGAAGCTTTCTTT.

The chain is built from TRBV2 and TRBJ2-5; 7 bases are a match to TRBD1. CDR3 length: 14 amino acids. From germline, CDR1 is SNHLY and CDR2 FYNNEI. Trimming cost V 6 bases and J 4 bases; bases outside gene matches: 8. CDR3 sequence reads: CASSADRVTETQYF. CDR3 nucleotide sequence: TGTGCCAGCAGCGCCGACAGGGTAACAGAGACCCAGTACTTC.

This chain uses TRBV7-8 with TRBJ2-2; D ambiguous. The germline CDR1 and CDR2 sequences are SGHVS and FQNEAQ. This CDR3 spans 16 amino acids. V was trimmed by 5 bases and J by 4 bases, leaving 17 bases between them. In nucleotides, the CDR3 is TGTGCCAGCAGCCCCCGAGGAGCCTTGGGCACCGGGGAGCTGTTTTTT. Residues: CASSPRGALGTGELFF.

This chain joins TRBV15 and TRBJ1-5; 7 bases are a match to TRBD1. This CDR3 is 16 amino acids long. With V trimmed by 5 bases and J by 1 base, 8 bases remained unmatched. From germline, CDR1 is LNHNV and CDR2 YYDKDF (reference sequence). The CDR3 bases are TGTGCCACCAGCGGCACCCGGGACAGCAGCAATCAGCCCCAGCATTTT. Translated: CATSGTRDSSNQPQHF.